This section outlines one T cell receptor beta chain sequence together with its context. Assay used: immunoSEQ multiplex PCR; TCRdb lists only in-frame clones, some missing. The top ten clones hold approximately 9.4% of a sample with around 260,000 clones, approximately 86% of them seen once. This sample was included in a study of blood T cell repertoires in COVID-19. The sequencing input was peripheral blood. The receptor comes from a man in his forties who had recovered from COVID-19.

The DNA of the CDR3 is TGTGCCAGCAGCCCCCTTGGAGGGGGCTTCGGGGAGACCCAGTACTTC. It yields the protein CASSPLGGGFGETQYF. The rearrangement uses TRBV7-9 and TRBJ2-5, with D perhaps matching TRBD1 (7 bases). In germline, CDR1 is SEHNR, CDR2 FQNEAQ (reference sequence). CDR3 size: 16 residues. V lost 5 bases and J lost 5, with 21 bases in between.